This T cell receptor (beta chain) was sequenced during a study of blood T cell repertoires in COVID-19. On the study more broadly: Acute-phase and convalescent COVID-19 samples originated in the United States, Italy and Spain.

Per the original data handling: Nucleated cell number was recorded as an estimate derived from reference gene primer amplification. TCRdb's table, derived via immunoSEQ multiplex PCR, lists solely in-frame clones and lacks some. V, J and clone size are those of that table, while D and trimming were read from the DNA. The sample carries about 250,000 clones, over 75% recorded once. CDR3 size: 13 residues. Trimming pared 2 bases from V and 4 bases from J, leaving 8 bases between. Shortly before study entry, within 2 weeks, exposed participants had met a COVID-19 case. The specimen was PBMCs or T cells enriched from blood (not recorded which). The origin of this receptor is a middle-aged woman who had been exposed to COVID-19. This chain connects TRBV12-3 or TRBV12-4 to TRBJ1-2, with D uncertain. The CDR3, as DNA: TGTGCCAGCAGTTTATCGGGAAGCTATGGCTACACCTTC. It specifies CASSLSGSYGYTF.